The present TCR beta chain was sequenced within a study of blood T cell repertoires in COVID-19. The data were produced by immunoSEQ multiplex PCR, yet TCRdb's version contains in-frame clones alone and is incomplete. Counted here are about 480,000 clones, nearly 90% occurring once; the ten biggest clones make up roughly 0.84%. V dropped 0 bases and J dropped 6; count of bases not matched to a gene: 8. CDR3 length: 17 residues. Germline V CDR1 and CDR2: SGHRS, YFSETQ. The rearrangement joins TRBV5-1 to TRBJ2-2, with TRBD2 identical over 10 bases. Sequencing was performed on peripheral blood. The sequence derives from a man between 18 and 35 years old with COVID-19, enrolled during active disease. The CDR3, as DNA: TGCGCCAGCAGCTTGGAAGCGGGAGGGCCGGCGGCCGGGGAGCTGTTTTTT. This translates into CASSLEAGGPAAGELFF.